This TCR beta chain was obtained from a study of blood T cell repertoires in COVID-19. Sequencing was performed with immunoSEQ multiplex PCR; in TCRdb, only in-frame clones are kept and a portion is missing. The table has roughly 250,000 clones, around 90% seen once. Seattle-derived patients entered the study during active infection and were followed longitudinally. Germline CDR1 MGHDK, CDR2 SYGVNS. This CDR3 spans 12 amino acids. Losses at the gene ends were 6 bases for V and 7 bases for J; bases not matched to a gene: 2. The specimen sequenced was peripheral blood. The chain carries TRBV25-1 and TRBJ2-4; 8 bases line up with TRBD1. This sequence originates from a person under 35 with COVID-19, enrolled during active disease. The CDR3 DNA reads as TGTGCCAGCAGAGGACAGGGCAACATTCAGTACTTC. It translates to CASRGQGNIQYF.